This record looks at one T cell receptor beta chain sequence and its context. Random hexamers were used to reverse transcribe roughly 0.45 to 1 ug of RNA. It was immunoSEQ multiplex PCR that amplified TCR beta CDR3 across 54 Vbeta and 13 Jbeta. Via MiXCR, TCRdb re-called the immunoSEQ multiplex PCR reads, giving one row per CDR3 protein. Altogether 95,000 to 150,000 distinct CDR3 sequences are present, 96% being singletons, with the ten largest covering less than 0.15%. Trimming shortened V by 5 bases and J by 9 bases, and 11 bases separated the two germline ends. The CDR3 totals 12 residues. Germline V gene lookup returns CDR1 LNHDA and CDR2 SQIVND (reference sequence). This specimen comes from a study of CD8 T cells in Susac syndrome. Across the whole study: The Susac syndrome patients were therapy-naive, on corticosteroids, or on intravenous immunoglobulin alone at blood draw.

Sequencing was carried out using CD4+ T cells from PBMCs. This chain joins TRBV19 and TRBJ1-5; D unclear. The sequence was obtained from a human donor with Susac syndrome. CDR3 sequence: CASSGDIRPQHF. The CDR3 region has the DNA TGTGCCAGTAGTGGAGATATCAGGCCCCAGCATTTT. Looking up the rest from reference TRBV19 and TRBJ1-5 gives the full variable domain: DGGITQSPKYLFRKEGQNVTLSCEQNLNHDAMYWYRQDPGQGLRLIYYSQIVNDFQKGDIAEGYSVSREKKESFPLTVTSAQKNPTAFYLCASSGDIRPQHFGDGTRLSIL.